This TCR beta chain was found in a study of blood T cell repertoires in COVID-19. Produced via immunoSEQ multiplex PCR; TCRdb's table is partial and in-frame only. This table has about 210,000 clones, 75% to 90% appearing once. The material sequenced was PBMCs or T cells enriched from blood (not recorded which). The TCR originated in a man younger than 40 who had recovered from COVID-19.

CDR3 in amino acids: CASSLSQGSYNEQFF. The CDR3 DNA is TGTGCCAGCAGTTTATCCCAGGGATCCTACAATGAGCAGTTCTTC. The chain combines TRBV27 with TRBJ2-1; tentative D call: TRBD1 (5 bases). The germline V gene encodes CDR1 MNHEY and CDR2 SMNVEV (reference sequence). The CDR3 consists of 15 residues. With 0 bases removed from V and 1 base from J, the gap between germline ends came to 7 bases.